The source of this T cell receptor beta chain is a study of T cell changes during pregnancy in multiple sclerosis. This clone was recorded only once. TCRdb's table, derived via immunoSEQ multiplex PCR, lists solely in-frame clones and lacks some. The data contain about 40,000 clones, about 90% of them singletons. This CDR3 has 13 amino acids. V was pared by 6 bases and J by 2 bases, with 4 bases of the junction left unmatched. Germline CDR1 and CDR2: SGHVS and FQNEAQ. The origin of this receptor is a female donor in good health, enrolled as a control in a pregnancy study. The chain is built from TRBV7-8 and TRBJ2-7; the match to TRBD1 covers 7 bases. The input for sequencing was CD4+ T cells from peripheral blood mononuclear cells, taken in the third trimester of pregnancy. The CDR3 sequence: CASSPDRAYEQYF. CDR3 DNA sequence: TGTGCCAGCAGTCCTGACAGGGCCTACGAGCAGTACTTC.